The 17 T cell receptor beta chains presented below share a single source sample, sequenced in a study of blood T cell repertoires in COVID-19. Some clones are missing from TCRdb's copy, which holds only in-frame ones; the method was immunoSEQ multiplex PCR. Among 45,000 to 50,000 clones listed, 65% to 90% were seen once. Input material: peripheral blood. These receptors originate from a woman of 80 years or more with COVID-19, enrolled during active disease.

The rearrangement uses TRBV14 and TRBJ1-1; D unresolved. Germline values: CDR1 SGHDN, CDR2 FVKESK. There are 16 residues in the CDR3. V lost 0 bases and J lost 10, with 21 bases in between. The CDR3, as DNA: TGTGCCAGCAGCCAAGATCACGGCGGTAACGAGATAGGAGCTTTCTTT. This encodes CASSQDHGGNEIGAFF.

The chain employs TRBV5-1 and TRBJ2-1, with 9 bases lining up with TRBD1. Trimming at V came to 1 base and at J to 10 bases, leaving 12 bases not matched to a gene. Germline CDR1 SGHRS, CDR2 YFSETQ. The CDR3 covers 16 residues. CDR3 nucleotide sequence: TGCGCCAGCAGCTTGACAACCGGGACAGGGTTAACCGAGCAGTTCTTC. Translating it yields CASSLTTGTGLTEQFF.

CDR3 in DNA: TGTGCCAGCAGCGTAGAAGGGACAATGGCGGGTGAGGCTTTCTTT. Its protein product is CASSVEGTMAGEAFF. The chain links TRBV9 to TRBJ1-1; a possible D gene is TRBD1 (6 bases). The CDR3 loop spans 15 amino acids. Germline values: CDR1 SGDLS, CDR2 YYNGEE. V was clipped by 0 bases and J by 11 bases, with 20 bases between them.

The chain is built from TRBV6-6 and TRBJ2-3; 14 bases line up with TRBD2. Germline-derived CDR1 and CDR2 are MNHNY and SVGAGI (reference sequence). V dropped 6 bases and J dropped 14; count of bases not matched to a gene: 7. The CDR3 spans 13 residues. DNA of the CDR3: TGTGCCAGCAGGCCCGGGACTAGCGGGAGTCTGTATTTT. Translated: CASRPGTSGSLYF.

The chain employs TRBV6-5 and TRBJ1-2; D is perhaps TRBD1 (5 bases). The V and J ends lost 5 bases and 2 bases respectively, with 9 bases between them. Germline V gives CDR1 MNHEY, CDR2 SVGAGI. The CDR3 runs 13 residues. CDR3 DNA sequence: TGTGCCAGCAGTCAACAGGTCAACTATGGCTACACCTTC. Translation gives CASSQQVNYGYTF.

The V gene is TRBV7-6, the J gene TRBJ1-4; 9 bases are shared with TRBD1. V shed 2 bases, J shed 6 bases, and the junction held 4 bases outside the gene matches. The V gene's germline CDR1 is SGHVS and CDR2 FNYEAQ. This CDR3 is 15 amino acids long. The CDR3 here is CASSLTGGVYEKLFF. Written as DNA, the CDR3 is TGTGCCAGCAGCTTAACAGGGGGCGTTTATGAAAAACTGTTTTTT.

The J gene is TRBJ2-1, the V gene TRBV6-5; D is undetermined. The CDR3 has 15 amino acids. V was shortened by 0 bases and J by 8 bases, with 14 bases between the two germline ends. CDR1 is MNHEY and CDR2 is SVGAGI in the germline V gene. CDR3 loop: CASSYSSARSHEQFF. CDR3 bases: TGTGCCAGCAGTTACTCTTCCGCGAGGTCCCATGAGCAGTTCTTC.

The gene calls are TRBV5-1 and TRBJ2-5; 10 bases align to TRBD1. Germline-derived CDR1 and CDR2 are SGHRS and YFSETQ. V dropped 5 bases and J dropped 4; count of bases not matched to a gene: 14. CDR3 length equals 17 residues. CDR3 protein: CASSRFGGQGRGETQYF. CDR3 nucleotides: TGCGCCAGCAGTCGGTTCGGGGGACAGGGGCGGGGAGAGACCCAGTACTTC.

DNA of the CDR3: TGTGCCAGCAGCTCTATAACCGGGGGATATGGCTACACCTTC. It is translated as CASSSITGGYGYTF. The V call is TRBV7-9, the J call TRBJ1-2, with D possibly matching TRBD1 (5 bases). The V gene lost 4 bases and the J gene lost 5 bases, with 14 bases spanning the gap. The CDR3 spans 14 residues. Germline CDR1 SEHNR, CDR2 FQNEAQ (reference sequence).

The chain uses TRBV3-1 (or the pseudogene TRBV3-2) and TRBJ2-1, with D perhaps TRBD2 (6 bases). CDR3 length equals 14 residues. The germline V gene encodes CDR1 LGHDT and CDR2 YNNKEL (reference sequence). V lost 3 bases and J 1 base, leaving 7 bases between the germline ends. The CDR3, as DNA: TGTGCCAGCAGCCACGGGAGTTCCTACAATGAGCAGTTCTTC. Protein: CASSHGSSYNEQFF.

The gene calls are TRBV19 and TRBJ2-1, with TRBD2 matching 9 bases. The CDR3 has 14 residues. Germline CDR1 LNHDA, CDR2 SQIVND (reference sequence). The trim removed 8 bases at V and 1 base at J, leaving 3 bases unmatched. The CDR3 loop reads CASSAGGSYNEQFF. CDR3 bases: TGTGCCAGTTCGGCGGGAGGGTCCTACAATGAGCAGTTCTTC.

V gene TRBV6-5 combines with J gene TRBJ1-5; TRBD1 is a possible D gene (5 bases). Trimming took off 0 bases at V and 4 bases at J, with 10 bases between the two ends. Germline CDR1 reads MNHEY; CDR2 reads SVGAGI. This CDR3 is built from 15 residues. Here the CDR3 DNA reads TGTGCCAGCAGTTACTCGCAGGGCTATAATCAGCCCCAGCATTTT. Translated, it gives CASSYSQGYNQPQHF.

The chain carries TRBV28 and TRBJ1-3, with D hard to call. Trimming removed 2 bases at V and 0 bases at J, with 8 bases between. This CDR3 spans 15 amino acids. The germline gives CDR1 MDHEN, CDR2 SYDVKM. The CDR3, as DNA: TGTGCCAGCAGTTTAGGGCGACGCTCTGGAAACACCATATATTTT. Its protein product is CASSLGRRSGNTIYF.

The genes are TRBV5-8 and TRBJ1-3; D ambiguous. The CDR3 sequence is 18 residues long. The V and J ends lost 1 base and 0 bases respectively, with 17 bases between them. Germline CDR1 is SGHTS and CDR2 is YDEGEE. The CDR3 DNA reads TGTGCCAGCAGCTTGATTCTTATGACAACGAGCTCTGGAAACACCATATATTTT. Amino acid sequence: CASSLILMTTSSGNTIYF.

The rearrangement joins TRBV14 to TRBJ1-2; 7 nucleotides agree with TRBD1. This CDR3 is 15 amino acids long. Germline V gene data show CDR1 as SGHDN and CDR2 as FVKESK. V shed 4 bases, J shed 7 bases, and the junction held 12 bases outside the gene matches. In nucleotides, the CDR3 is TGTGCCAGCAGCCTAACGGGACAGCCGGCGGGTGGCTACACCTTC. It codes for CASSLTGQPAGGYTF. Complete variable domain (other parts from reference TRBV14 and TRBJ1-2): EAGVTQFPSHSVIEKGQTVTLRCDPISGHDNLYWYRRVMGKEIKFLLHFVKESKQDESGMPNNRFLAERTGGTYSTLKVQPAELEDSGVYFCASSLTGQPAGGYTFGSGTRLTVV.

This clone was detected once. The chain recombines TRBV12-3 or TRBV12-4 with TRBJ2-1; possible D gene TRBD1, 5 bases. V was cut by 6 bases and J by 5 bases, with 11 bases left in between. The CDR3 extends over 13 amino acids. CDR3 protein: CASRPQGNNEQFF. Here the CDR3 DNA reads TGTGCCAGCAGACCCCAGGGTAACAATGAGCAGTTCTTC.

This clone was recorded only once. The chain joins TRBV24-1 to TRBJ2-3, with a weak D call TRBD2 (6 bases). Germline CDR1 and CDR2: KGHDR and SFDVKD. This CDR3 has 15 amino acids. Trimming removed 0 bases from V and 3 bases from J, with 9 bases in between. CDR3 in amino acids: CATSDLVGGTDTQYF. The CDR3 DNA sequence: TGTGCCACCAGTGATTTGGTGGGAGGTACAGATACGCAGTATTTT.